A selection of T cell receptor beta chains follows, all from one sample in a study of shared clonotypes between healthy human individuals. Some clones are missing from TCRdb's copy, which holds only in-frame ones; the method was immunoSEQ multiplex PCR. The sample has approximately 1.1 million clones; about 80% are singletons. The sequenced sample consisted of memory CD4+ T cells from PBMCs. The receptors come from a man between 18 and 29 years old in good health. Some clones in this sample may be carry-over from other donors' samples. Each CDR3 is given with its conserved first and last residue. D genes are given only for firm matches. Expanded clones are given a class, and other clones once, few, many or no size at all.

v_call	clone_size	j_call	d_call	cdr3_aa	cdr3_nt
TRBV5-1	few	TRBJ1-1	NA	CASSLGGSRAGTEAFF	TGCGCCAGCAGCTTGGGGGGCTCGAGGGCGGGCACTGAAGCTTTCTTT
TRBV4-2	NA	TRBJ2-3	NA	CASSHELARGTDTQYF	TGTGCCAGCAGCCATGAATTAGCCCGGGGCACAGATACGCAGTATTTT
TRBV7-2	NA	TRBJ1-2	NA	CASSTLALPRDYGYTF	TGTGCCAGCAGCACCTTGGCCTTACCGAGAGACTATGGCTACACCTTC
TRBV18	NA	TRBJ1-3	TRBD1	CASSPGQGGISGNTIYF	TGTGCCAGCTCACCAGGACAGGGAGGGATATCTGGAAACACCATATATTTT
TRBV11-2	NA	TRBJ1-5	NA	CASSYGNGQPQHF	TGTGCCAGCAGCTACGGTAATGGGCAGCCCCAGCATTTT
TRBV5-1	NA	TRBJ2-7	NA	CASSLVIGSYEQYF	TGCGCCAGCAGCTTGGTTATCGGCAGCTACGAGCAGTACTTC
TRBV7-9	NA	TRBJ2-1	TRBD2	CASSPGLAGSNEQFF	TGTGCCAGCAGCCCTGGACTAGCGGGAAGCAATGAGCAGTTCTTC
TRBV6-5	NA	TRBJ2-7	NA	CASSYRIGSYEQYF	TGTGCCAGCAGTTACAGAATAGGGTCCTACGAGCAGTACTTC
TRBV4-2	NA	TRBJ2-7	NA	CASSQEGVGTEQYF	TGTGCCAGCAGCCAAGAGGGGGTAGGGACCGAGCAGTACTTC
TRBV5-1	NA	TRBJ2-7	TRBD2	CASGVGLADEQYF	TGCGCCAGCGGGGTGGGACTAGCGGACGAGCAGTACTTC
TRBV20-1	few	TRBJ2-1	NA	CSASEYNEQFF	TGCAGTGCTAGTGAGTACAATGAGCAGTTCTTC
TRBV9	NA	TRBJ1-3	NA	CASSPRVAEYGNTIYF	TGTGCCAGCAGCCCCCGCGTTGCTGAGTATGGAAACACCATATATTTT
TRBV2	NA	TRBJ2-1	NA	CASRLGEQFF	TGTGCCAGCCGACTCGGGGAGCAGTTCTTC
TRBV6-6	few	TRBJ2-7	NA	CASSYGLAYEQYF	TGTGCCAGCAGTTACGGCTTGGCCTACGAGCAGTACTTC
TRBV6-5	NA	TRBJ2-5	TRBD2	CASRSLTRGEETQYF	TGTGCCAGCAGGAGCCTCACACGGGGGGAAGAGACCCAGTACTTC
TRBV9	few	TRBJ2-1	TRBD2	CASSVEGTNNYNEQFF	TGTGCCAGCAGCGTAGAAGGGACTAACAACTACAATGAGCAGTTCTTC
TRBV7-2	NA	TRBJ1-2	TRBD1	CASSADRDGYGYTF	TGTGCCAGCAGCGCGGACAGGGACGGCTATGGCTACACCTTC
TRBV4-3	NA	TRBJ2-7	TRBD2	CASSQEGGAGGPGYEQYF	TGCGCCAGCAGCCAAGAGGGAGGGGCGGGAGGGCCTGGGTACGAGCAGTACTTC
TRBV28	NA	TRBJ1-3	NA	CASTPRRDTIYF	TGTGCCAGCACCCCCCGTAGAGACACCATATATTTT